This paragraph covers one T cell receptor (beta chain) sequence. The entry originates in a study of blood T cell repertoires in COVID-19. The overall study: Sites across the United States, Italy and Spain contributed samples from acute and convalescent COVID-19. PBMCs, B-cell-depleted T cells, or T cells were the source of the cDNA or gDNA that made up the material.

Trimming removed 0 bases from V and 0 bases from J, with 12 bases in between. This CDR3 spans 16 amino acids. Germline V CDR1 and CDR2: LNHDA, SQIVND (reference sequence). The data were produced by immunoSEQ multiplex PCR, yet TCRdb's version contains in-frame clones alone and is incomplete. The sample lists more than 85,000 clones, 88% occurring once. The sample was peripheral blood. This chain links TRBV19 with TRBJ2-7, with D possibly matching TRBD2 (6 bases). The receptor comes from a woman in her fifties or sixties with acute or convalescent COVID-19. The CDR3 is CASSIDKATSSYEQYF. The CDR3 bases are TGTGCCAGTAGTATAGACAAGGCGACTAGCTCCTACGAGCAGTACTTC.